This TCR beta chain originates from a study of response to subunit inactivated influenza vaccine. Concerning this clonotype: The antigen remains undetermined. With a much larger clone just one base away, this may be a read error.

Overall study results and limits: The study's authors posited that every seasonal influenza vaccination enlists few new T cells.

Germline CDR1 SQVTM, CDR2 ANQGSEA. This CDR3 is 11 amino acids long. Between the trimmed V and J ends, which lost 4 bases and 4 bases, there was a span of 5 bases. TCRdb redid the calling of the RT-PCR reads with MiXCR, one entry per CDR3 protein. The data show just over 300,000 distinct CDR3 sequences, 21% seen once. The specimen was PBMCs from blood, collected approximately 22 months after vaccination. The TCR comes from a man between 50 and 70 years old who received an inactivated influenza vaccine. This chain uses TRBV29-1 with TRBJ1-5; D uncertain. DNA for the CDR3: TGCAGCGTTGGACATAATCAGCCCCAGCATTTT. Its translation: CSVGHNQPQHF.